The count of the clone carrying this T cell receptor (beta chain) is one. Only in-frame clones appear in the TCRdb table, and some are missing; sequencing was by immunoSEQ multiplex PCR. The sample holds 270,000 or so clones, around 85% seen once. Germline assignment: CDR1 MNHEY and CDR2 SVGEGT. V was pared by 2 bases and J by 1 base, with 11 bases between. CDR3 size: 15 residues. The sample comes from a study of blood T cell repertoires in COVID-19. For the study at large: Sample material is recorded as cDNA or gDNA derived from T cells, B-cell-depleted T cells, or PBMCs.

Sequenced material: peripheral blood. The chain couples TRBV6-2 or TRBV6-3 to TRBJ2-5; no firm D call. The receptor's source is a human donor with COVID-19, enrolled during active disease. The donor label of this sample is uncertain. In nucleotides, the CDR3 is TGTGCCAGCAGTTACGCTTTTCACTCCCAAGAGACCCAGTACTTC. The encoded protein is CASSYAFHSQETQYF.